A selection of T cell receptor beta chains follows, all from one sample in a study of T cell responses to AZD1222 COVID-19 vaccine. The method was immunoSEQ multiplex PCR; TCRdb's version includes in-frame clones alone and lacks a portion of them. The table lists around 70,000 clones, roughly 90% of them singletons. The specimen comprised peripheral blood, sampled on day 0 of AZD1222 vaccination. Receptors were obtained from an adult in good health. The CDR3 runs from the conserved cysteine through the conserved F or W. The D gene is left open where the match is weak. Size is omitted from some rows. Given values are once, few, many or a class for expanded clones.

cdr3_aa: CASSFSRGAGGLHNEQFF; cdr3_nt: TGCGCCAGCAGTTTTTCCCGAGGGGCGGGGGGGCTCCACAATGAGCAGTTCTTC; clone_size: -; d_call: TRBD2; j_call: TRBJ2-1; v_call: TRBV10-1
cdr3_aa: CAWSRAGWRGMGTEAFF; cdr3_nt: TGTGCCTGGAGTCGGGCAGGGTGGAGAGGAATGGGCACTGAAGCTTTCTTT; clone_size: -; d_call: -; j_call: TRBJ1-1; v_call: TRBV30
cdr3_aa: CASSIPGLNYEQFF; cdr3_nt: TGTGCCAGTAGTATTCCCGGACTAAATTATGAGCAGTTCTTC; clone_size: once; d_call: -; j_call: TRBJ2-1; v_call: TRBV19
cdr3_aa: CASSSKTGNGNTIYF; cdr3_nt: TGTGCCAGCAGCTCGAAAACAGGGAACGGAAACACCATATATTTT; clone_size: -; d_call: -; j_call: TRBJ1-3; v_call: TRBV7-2
cdr3_aa: CASSPPSPGSEQYF; cdr3_nt: TGTGCCAGCTCACCACCCTCTCCGGGATCCGAGCAGTACTTC; clone_size: -; d_call: -; j_call: TRBJ2-7; v_call: TRBV18
cdr3_aa: CASSPSSGANVLTF; cdr3_nt: TGTGCCAGCAGTCCCAGCTCTGGGGCCAACGTCCTGACTTTC; clone_size: -; d_call: -; j_call: TRBJ2-6; v_call: TRBV7-3
cdr3_aa: CASSLYTGSSYNSPLHF; cdr3_nt: TGTGCCAGCAGTTTATATACAGGGAGCTCCTATAATTCACCCCTCCACTTT; clone_size: -; d_call: -; j_call: TRBJ1-6; v_call: TRBV27
cdr3_aa: CASSPPGTIYEQFF; cdr3_nt: TGTGCCAGCTCACCACCCGGGACTATCTATGAGCAGTTCTTC; clone_size: -; d_call: TRBD2; j_call: TRBJ2-1; v_call: TRBV18
cdr3_aa: CASSPGGSLTGEKLFF; cdr3_nt: TGTGCCAGCTCCCCCGGCGGAAGCCTCACTGGGGAAAAACTGTTTTTT; clone_size: -; d_call: -; j_call: TRBJ1-4; v_call: TRBV28
cdr3_aa: CASSLELNTEAFF; cdr3_nt: TGTGCCAGCAGCTTGGAGCTGAACACTGAAGCTTTCTTT; clone_size: -; d_call: -; j_call: TRBJ1-1; v_call: TRBV11-2
cdr3_aa: CASSGARGYTF; cdr3_nt: TGTGCCAGCTCAGGGGCGCGGGGCTACACCTTC; clone_size: -; d_call: -; j_call: TRBJ1-2; v_call: TRBV27
cdr3_aa: CASSELAGGPGELFF; cdr3_nt: TGTGCCAGCAGTGAACTAGCGGGAGGGCCCGGGGAGCTGTTTTTT; clone_size: -; d_call: TRBD2; j_call: TRBJ2-2; v_call: TRBV6-1
cdr3_aa: CASSSSQGSGQPQHF; cdr3_nt: TGTGCCAGCAGCTCCTCACAGGGATCGGGTCAGCCCCAGCATTTT; clone_size: -; d_call: -; j_call: TRBJ1-5; v_call: TRBV9
cdr3_aa: CSASGLAGVEQYF; cdr3_nt: TGCAGTGCTAGTGGGCTAGCGGGAGTCGAGCAGTACTTC; clone_size: -; d_call: TRBD2; j_call: TRBJ2-7; v_call: TRBV20-1
cdr3_aa: CASSSGAQGEQFF; cdr3_nt: TGTGCCAGTAGTTCTGGGGCCCAAGGTGAGCAGTTCTTC; clone_size: -; d_call: -; j_call: TRBJ2-1; v_call: TRBV19
cdr3_aa: CASSPRTGKNTEAFF; cdr3_nt: TGTGCCAGCAGCCCCCGGACAGGGAAAAATACTGAAGCTTTCTTT; clone_size: -; d_call: TRBD1; j_call: TRBJ1-1; v_call: TRBV11-2
cdr3_aa: CAIGGANTGELFF; cdr3_nt: TGTGCCATCGGGGGCGCGAACACCGGGGAGCTGTTTTTT; clone_size: -; d_call: -; j_call: TRBJ2-2; v_call: TRBV10-3
cdr3_aa: CASRTTADTEAFF; cdr3_nt: TGTGCCAGTAGAACGACAGCGGACACTGAAGCTTTCTTT; clone_size: -; d_call: -; j_call: TRBJ1-1; v_call: TRBV19
cdr3_aa: CASRPRGQGRLGLFF; cdr3_nt: TGTGCCAGCAGGCCCCGTGGACAGGGGCGGCTTGGTCTGTTCTTC; clone_size: -; d_call: TRBD1; j_call: TRBJ2-1; v_call: TRBV3-1/TRBV3-2
cdr3_aa: CASSSLANEQFF; cdr3_nt: TGTGCCAGCAGTAGCCTAGCAAATGAGCAGTTCTTC; clone_size: few; d_call: -; j_call: TRBJ2-1; v_call: TRBV12-3/TRBV12-4
cdr3_aa: CASSQDRAGYEQYF; cdr3_nt: TGTGCCAGCAGCCAAGATCGGGCGGGTTACGAGCAGTACTTC; clone_size: -; d_call: -; j_call: TRBJ2-7; v_call: TRBV3-1/TRBV3-2
cdr3_aa: CASRAGANEQFF; cdr3_nt: TGTGCCAGCAGAGCGGGAGCAAATGAGCAGTTCTTC; clone_size: -; d_call: TRBD2; j_call: TRBJ2-1; v_call: TRBV27
cdr3_aa: CASGDDTQYF; cdr3_nt: TGCGCCAGCGGAGACGATACGCAGTATTTT; clone_size: -; d_call: -; j_call: TRBJ2-3; v_call: TRBV10-2
cdr3_aa: CASNQGNSPLHF; cdr3_nt: TGTGCCAGCAACCAGGGGAATTCACCCCTCCACTTT; clone_size: -; d_call: -; j_call: TRBJ1-6; v_call: TRBV6-6
cdr3_aa: CASTRDMPYEQYF; cdr3_nt: TGTGCCAGCACCAGGGACATGCCCTACGAGCAGTACTTC; clone_size: -; d_call: -; j_call: TRBJ2-7; v_call: TRBV5-6
cdr3_aa: CASSPGQSYGAEAFF; cdr3_nt: TGCGCCAGCAGCCCGGGACAGTCCTACGGGGCTGAAGCTTTCTTT; clone_size: once; d_call: TRBD1; j_call: TRBJ1-1; v_call: TRBV5-1
cdr3_aa: CASSLDVQSTEAFF; cdr3_nt: TGTGCCAGCAGCTTGGATGTTCAAAGCACTGAAGCTTTCTTT; clone_size: -; d_call: -; j_call: TRBJ1-1; v_call: TRBV5-8
cdr3_aa: CASSGGSEQFF; cdr3_nt: TGTGCCAGCTCTGGGGGGAGTGAGCAGTTCTTC; clone_size: -; d_call: -; j_call: TRBJ2-1; v_call: TRBV28
cdr3_aa: CSVEGLLTEAFF; cdr3_nt: TGCAGCGTTGAAGGCCTACTCACTGAAGCTTTCTTT; clone_size: -; d_call: -; j_call: TRBJ1-1; v_call: TRBV29-1
cdr3_aa: CASSYYRPTNEKLFF; cdr3_nt: TGTGCCAGCAGTTACTATCGTCCAACTAATGAAAAACTGTTTTTT; clone_size: -; d_call: -; j_call: TRBJ1-4; v_call: TRBV6-2/TRBV6-3
cdr3_aa: CASSEDPAREQFF; cdr3_nt: TGCGCCAGCAGTGAGGATCCCGCCCGCGAGCAGTTCTTC; clone_size: -; d_call: -; j_call: TRBJ2-1; v_call: TRBV10-1
cdr3_aa: CASSLERRQGESEKLFF; cdr3_nt: TGTGCCAGCAGCTTAGAGAGGCGCCAGGGCGAAAGTGAAAAACTGTTTTTT; clone_size: -; d_call: -; j_call: TRBJ1-4; v_call: TRBV7-9
cdr3_aa: CASSYPPGVGGSYNSPLHF; cdr3_nt: TGTGCCAGCAGTTACCCGCCGGGGGTTGGAGGAAGCTATAATTCACCCCTCCACTTT; clone_size: -; d_call: -; j_call: TRBJ1-6; v_call: TRBV6-2/TRBV6-3
cdr3_aa: CASSSLSTGRAVNTEAFF; cdr3_nt: TGTGCCAGCAGTTCCCTTTCGACAGGGCGCGCCGTGAACACTGAAGCTTTCTTT; clone_size: -; d_call: TRBD1; j_call: TRBJ1-1; v_call: TRBV28
cdr3_aa: CASGNQGSYEQYF; cdr3_nt: TGTGCCAGTGGGAATCAGGGTTCCTACGAGCAGTACTTC; clone_size: once; d_call: -; j_call: TRBJ2-7; v_call: TRBV19
cdr3_aa: CASSLRDGYGYTF; cdr3_nt: TGTGCCAGCAGTCTCCGGGACGGCTATGGCTACACCTTC; clone_size: -; d_call: -; j_call: TRBJ1-2; v_call: TRBV12-3/TRBV12-4
cdr3_aa: CASSPLTGAFSGANVLTF; cdr3_nt: TGTGCCAGCTCACCACTCACAGGGGCATTTTCTGGGGCCAACGTCCTGACTTTC; clone_size: -; d_call: TRBD1; j_call: TRBJ2-6; v_call: TRBV18
cdr3_aa: CASSGSSGGYTF; cdr3_nt: TGTGCCAGCAGTGGTTCCTCGGGGGGCTACACCTTC; clone_size: -; d_call: -; j_call: TRBJ1-2; v_call: TRBV12-3/TRBV12-4
cdr3_aa: CASSLAAGENTEAFF; cdr3_nt: TGTGCCAGCAGCTTAGCGGCCGGAGAGAACACTGAAGCTTTCTTT; clone_size: -; d_call: -; j_call: TRBJ1-1; v_call: TRBV7-3
cdr3_aa: CAIRDQRDSTDTQYF; cdr3_nt: TGTGCCATCAGGGATCAGCGGGACAGCACAGATACGCAGTATTTT; clone_size: -; d_call: TRBD2; j_call: TRBJ2-3; v_call: TRBV10-3
cdr3_aa: CAWSGRTAEQYF; cdr3_nt: TGTGCCTGGAGTGGCCGGACCGCCGAGCAGTACTTC; clone_size: -; d_call: -; j_call: TRBJ2-7; v_call: TRBV30
cdr3_aa: CASSPSGTGQGEAFF; cdr3_nt: TGCGCCAGCAGCCCCAGCGGTACAGGGCAAGGAGAAGCTTTCTTT; clone_size: few; d_call: -; j_call: TRBJ1-1; v_call: TRBV5-1